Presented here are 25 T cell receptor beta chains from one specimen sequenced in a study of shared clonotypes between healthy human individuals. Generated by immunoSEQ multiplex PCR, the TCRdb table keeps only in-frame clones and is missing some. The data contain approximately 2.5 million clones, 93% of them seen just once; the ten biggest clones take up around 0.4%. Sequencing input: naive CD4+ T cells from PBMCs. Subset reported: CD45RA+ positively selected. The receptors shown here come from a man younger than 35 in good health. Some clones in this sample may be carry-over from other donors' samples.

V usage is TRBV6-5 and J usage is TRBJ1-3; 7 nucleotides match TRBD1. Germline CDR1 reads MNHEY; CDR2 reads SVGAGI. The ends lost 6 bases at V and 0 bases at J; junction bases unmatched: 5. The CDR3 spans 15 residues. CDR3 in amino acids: CASRQQGFSGNTIYF. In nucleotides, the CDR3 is TGTGCCAGCAGACAACAGGGGTTCTCTGGAAACACCATATATTTT.

Here the CDR3 reads CASIAGRATSTDTQYF. In nucleotides, the CDR3 is TGTGCCAGCATTGCTGGCAGGGCCACTAGCACAGATACGCAGTATTTT. The gene calls are TRBV28 and TRBJ2-3; a weak D match, TRBD1 (5 bases). Germline V lookup: CDR1 MDHEN, CDR2 SYDVKM. There are 16 residues in the CDR3. V lost 7 bases and J 0 bases, leaving 17 bases between the germline ends.

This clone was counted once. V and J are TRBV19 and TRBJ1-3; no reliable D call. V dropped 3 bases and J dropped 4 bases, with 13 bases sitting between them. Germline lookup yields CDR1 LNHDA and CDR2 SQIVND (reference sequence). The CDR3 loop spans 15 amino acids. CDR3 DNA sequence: TGTGCCAGTAGTATCATCAATCTTGGGGGAAACACCATATATTTT. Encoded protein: CASSIINLGGNTIYF. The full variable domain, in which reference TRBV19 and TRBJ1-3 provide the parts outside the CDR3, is DGGITQSPKYLFRKEGQNVTLSCEQNLNHDAMYWYRQDPGQGLRLIYYSQIVNDFQKGDIAEGYSVSREKKESFPLTVTSAQKNPTAFYLCASSIINLGGNTIYFGEGSWLTVV.

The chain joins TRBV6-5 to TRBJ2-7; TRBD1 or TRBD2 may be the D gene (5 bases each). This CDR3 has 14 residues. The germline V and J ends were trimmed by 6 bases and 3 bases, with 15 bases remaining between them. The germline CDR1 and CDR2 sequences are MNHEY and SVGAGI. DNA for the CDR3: TGTGCCAGCAGGTCCGCCGGGACGAGCTACGAGCAGTACTTC. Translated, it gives CASRSAGTSYEQYF.

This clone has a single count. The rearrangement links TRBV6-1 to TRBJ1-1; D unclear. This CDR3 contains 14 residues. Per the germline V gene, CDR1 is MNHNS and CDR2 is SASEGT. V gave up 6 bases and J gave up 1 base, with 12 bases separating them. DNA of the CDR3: TGTGCCAGCAGGGAGGACGCACGGAACACTGAAGCTTTCTTT. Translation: CASREDARNTEAFF.

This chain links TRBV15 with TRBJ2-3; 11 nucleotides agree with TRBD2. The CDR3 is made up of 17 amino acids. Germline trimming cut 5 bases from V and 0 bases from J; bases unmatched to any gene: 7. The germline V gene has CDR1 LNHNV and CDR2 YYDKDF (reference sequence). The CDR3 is CATSGKLAGASTDTQYF. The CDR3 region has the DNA TGTGCCACCAGCGGTAAACTAGCGGGGGCTAGCACAGATACGCAGTATTTT.

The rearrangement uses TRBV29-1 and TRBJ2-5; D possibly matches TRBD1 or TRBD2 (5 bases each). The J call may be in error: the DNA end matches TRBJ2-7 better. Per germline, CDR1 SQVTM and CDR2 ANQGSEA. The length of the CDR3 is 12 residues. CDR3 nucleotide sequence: TGCAGTGTGGGGACGCTCCCCTACGAGCAGTACTTC. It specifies CSVGTLPYEQYF.

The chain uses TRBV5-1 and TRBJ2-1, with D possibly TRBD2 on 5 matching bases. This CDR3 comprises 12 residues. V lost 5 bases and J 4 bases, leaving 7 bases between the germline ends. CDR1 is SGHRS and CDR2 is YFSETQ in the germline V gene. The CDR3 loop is CASRTGYNEQFF. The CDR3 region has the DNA TGCGCCAGCAGGACGGGGTACAATGAGCAGTTCTTC.

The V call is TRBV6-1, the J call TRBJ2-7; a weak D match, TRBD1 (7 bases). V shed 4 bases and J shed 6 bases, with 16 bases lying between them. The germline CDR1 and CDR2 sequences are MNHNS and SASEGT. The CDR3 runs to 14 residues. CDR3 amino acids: CASSGLPGGGEQYF. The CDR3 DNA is TGTGCCAGCAGTGGACTCCCAGGGGGAGGCGAGCAGTACTTC.

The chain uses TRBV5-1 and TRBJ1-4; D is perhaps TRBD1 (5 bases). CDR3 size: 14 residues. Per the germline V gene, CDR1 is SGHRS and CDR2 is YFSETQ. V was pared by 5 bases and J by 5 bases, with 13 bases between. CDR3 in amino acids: CASSYDPGNEKLFF. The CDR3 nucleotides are TGCGCCAGCAGTTACGATCCAGGGAATGAAAAACTGTTTTTT.

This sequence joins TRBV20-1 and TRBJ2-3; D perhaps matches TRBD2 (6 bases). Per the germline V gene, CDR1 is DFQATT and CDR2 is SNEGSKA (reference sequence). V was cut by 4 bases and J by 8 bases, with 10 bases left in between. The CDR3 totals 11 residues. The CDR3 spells CSATGDGTQYF. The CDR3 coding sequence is TGCAGTGCTACGGGGGACGGTACGCAGTATTTT.

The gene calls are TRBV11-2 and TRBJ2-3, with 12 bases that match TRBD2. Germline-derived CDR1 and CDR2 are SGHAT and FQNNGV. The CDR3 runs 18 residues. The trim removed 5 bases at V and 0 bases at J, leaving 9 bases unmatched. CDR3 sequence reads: CASSKLAGGSLSTDTQYF. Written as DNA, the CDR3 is TGTGCCAGCAGCAAACTAGCGGGAGGATCCCTAAGCACAGATACGCAGTATTTT.

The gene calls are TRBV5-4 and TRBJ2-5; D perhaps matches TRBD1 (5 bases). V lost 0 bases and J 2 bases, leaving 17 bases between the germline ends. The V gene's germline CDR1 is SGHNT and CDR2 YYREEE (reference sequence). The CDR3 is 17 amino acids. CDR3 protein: CASSLEGASSGQETQYF. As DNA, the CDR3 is TGTGCCAGCAGCTTGGAAGGGGCGTCTAGTGGTCAAGAGACCCAGTACTTC.

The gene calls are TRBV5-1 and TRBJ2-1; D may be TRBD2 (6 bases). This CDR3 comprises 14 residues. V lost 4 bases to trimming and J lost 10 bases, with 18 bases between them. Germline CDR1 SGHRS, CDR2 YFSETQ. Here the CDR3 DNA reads TGCGCCAGCAGCCTGGACTTCGCTGCGGGGGAGCAGTTCTTC. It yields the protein CASSLDFAAGEQFF.

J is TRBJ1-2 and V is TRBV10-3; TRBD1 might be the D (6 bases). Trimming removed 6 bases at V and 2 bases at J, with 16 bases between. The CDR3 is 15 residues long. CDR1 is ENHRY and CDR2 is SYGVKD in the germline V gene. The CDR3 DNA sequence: TGTGCCATCAGCGAATACAGGGAGGGGAACTATGGCTACACCTTC. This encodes CAISEYREGNYGYTF.

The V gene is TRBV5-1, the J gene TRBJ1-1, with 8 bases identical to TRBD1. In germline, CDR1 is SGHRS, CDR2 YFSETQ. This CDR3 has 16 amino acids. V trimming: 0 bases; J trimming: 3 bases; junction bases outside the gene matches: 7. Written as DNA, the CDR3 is TGCGCCAGCAGCTTGGACCTACGGACAGGGTACACTGAAGCTTTCTTT. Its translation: CASSLDLRTGYTEAFF.

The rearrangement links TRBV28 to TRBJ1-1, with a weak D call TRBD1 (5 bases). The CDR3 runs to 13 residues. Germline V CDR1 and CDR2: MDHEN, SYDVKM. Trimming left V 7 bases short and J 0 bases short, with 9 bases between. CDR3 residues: CASIGGMNTEAFF. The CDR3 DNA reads TGTGCCAGCATCGGGGGGATGAACACTGAAGCTTTCTTT.

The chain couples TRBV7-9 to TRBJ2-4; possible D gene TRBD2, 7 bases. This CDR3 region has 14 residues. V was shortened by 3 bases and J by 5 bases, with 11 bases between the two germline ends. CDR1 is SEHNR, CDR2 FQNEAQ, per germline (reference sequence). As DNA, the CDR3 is TGTGCCAGCAGCTTTGCGGGGGCGGAAAACATTCAGTACTTC. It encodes CASSFAGAENIQYF.

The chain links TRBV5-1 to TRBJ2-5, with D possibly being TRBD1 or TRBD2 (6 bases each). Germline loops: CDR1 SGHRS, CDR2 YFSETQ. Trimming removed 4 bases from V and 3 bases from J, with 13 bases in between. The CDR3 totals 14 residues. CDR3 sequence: CASSPEGGKETQYF. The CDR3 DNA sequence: TGCGCCAGCAGCCCGGAGGGGGGTAAAGAGACCCAGTACTTC.

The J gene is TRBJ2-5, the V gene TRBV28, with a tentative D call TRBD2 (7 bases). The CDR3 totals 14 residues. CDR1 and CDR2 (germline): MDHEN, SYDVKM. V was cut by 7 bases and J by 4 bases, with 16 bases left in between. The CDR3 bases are TGTGCCAGCAAGGGGGGGGAGACATCAGAGACCCAGTACTTC. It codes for CASKGGETSETQYF. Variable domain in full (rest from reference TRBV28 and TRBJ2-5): DVKVTQSSRYLVKRTGEKVFLECVQDMDHENMFWYRQDPGLGLRLIYFSYDVKMKEKGDIPEGYSVSREKKERFSLILESASTNQTSMYLCASKGGETSETQYFGPGTRLLVL.

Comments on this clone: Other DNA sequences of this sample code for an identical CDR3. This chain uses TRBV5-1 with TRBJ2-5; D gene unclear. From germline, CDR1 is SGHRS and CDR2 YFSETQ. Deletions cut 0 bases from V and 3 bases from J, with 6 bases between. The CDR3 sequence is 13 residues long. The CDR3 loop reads CASSLGQEETQYF. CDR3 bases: TGCGCCAGCAGCTTGGGGCAGGAAGAGACCCAGTACTTC.

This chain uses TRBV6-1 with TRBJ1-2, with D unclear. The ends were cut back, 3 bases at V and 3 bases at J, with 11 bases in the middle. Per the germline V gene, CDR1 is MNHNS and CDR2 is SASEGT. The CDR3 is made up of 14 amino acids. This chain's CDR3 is CASSDVGRDYGYTF. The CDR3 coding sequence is TGTGCCAGCAGTGACGTAGGGAGGGACTATGGCTACACCTTC.

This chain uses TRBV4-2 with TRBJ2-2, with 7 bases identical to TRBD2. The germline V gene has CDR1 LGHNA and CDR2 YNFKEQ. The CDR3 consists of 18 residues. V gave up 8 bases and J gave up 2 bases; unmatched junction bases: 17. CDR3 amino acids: CASGSGWEGAINTGELFF. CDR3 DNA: TGTGCCAGCGGATCCGGGTGGGAGGGTGCTATCAACACCGGGGAGCTGTTTTTT.

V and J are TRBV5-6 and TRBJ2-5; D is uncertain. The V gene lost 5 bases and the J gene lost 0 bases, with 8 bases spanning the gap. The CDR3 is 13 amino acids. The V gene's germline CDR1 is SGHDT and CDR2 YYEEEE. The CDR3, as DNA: TGTGCCAGCAGATACGACTACCAAGAGACCCAGTACTTC. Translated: CASRYDYQETQYF.

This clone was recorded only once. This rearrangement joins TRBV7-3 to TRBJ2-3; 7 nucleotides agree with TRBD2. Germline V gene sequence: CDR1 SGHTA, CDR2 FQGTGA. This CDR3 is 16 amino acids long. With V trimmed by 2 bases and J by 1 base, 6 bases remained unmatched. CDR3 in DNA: TGTGCCAGCAGCTTAGGACCTAGCGGACGCACAGATACGCAGTATTTT. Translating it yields CASSLGPSGRTDTQYF.